The next 32 T cell receptor beta chains were all read from a single sample in a study of PD-L1 blockade in urothelial cancer. TCRdb's copy holds only in-frame clones and misses some; the assay was immunoSEQ multiplex PCR. The table has 70,000 to 100,000 clones, 84% seen once; the top ten hold 2% to 2.5%. Time point meaning: pretreatment peripheral blood. Source: PBMCs, taken around atezolizumab (anti-PD-L1) treatment. The source of these receptors is a man in his sixties with urothelial cancer.

The chain employs TRBV19 and TRBJ1-1, with D maybe TRBD1 (5 bases). The CDR3 runs to 16 residues. Trimming stripped 1 base from V and 0 bases from J, with 12 bases between. The germline V gene has CDR1 LNHDA and CDR2 SQIVND (reference sequence). The CDR3 spells CASSIGVRVMNTEAFF. Written as DNA, the CDR3 is TGTGCCAGTAGTATAGGGGTCAGGGTCATGAACACTGAAGCTTTCTTT.

The chain employs TRBV2 and TRBJ2-3; D is undetermined. The germline CDR1 and CDR2 sequences are SNHLY and FYNNEI. Trimming took 1 base from V and 1 from J, leaving 9 bases between them. This CDR3 contains 15 residues. CDR3 in amino acids: CASSEGSIRTDTQYF. The CDR3 DNA reads as TGTGCCAGCAGTGAAGGAAGCATCCGCACAGATACGCAGTATTTT. The whole variable domain, filled in from reference TRBV2 and TRBJ2-3, reads EPEVTQTPSHQVTQMGQEVILRCVPISNHLYFYWYRQILGQKVEFLVSFYNNEISEKSEIFDDQFSVERPDGSNFTLKIRSTKLEDSAMYFCASSEGSIRTDTQYFGPGTRLTVL.

This chain joins TRBV10-3 and TRBJ1-2; the match to TRBD1 covers 10 bases. Germline values: CDR1 ENHRY, CDR2 SYGVKD. The V segment lost 4 bases and the J segment 7 bases; nucleotides outside the gene matches: 6. The CDR3 loop spans 14 amino acids. The chain's CDR3 is CAISGDRGGSGYTF. CDR3 coding DNA: TGTGCCATCAGTGGGGACAGGGGAGGAAGTGGCTACACCTTC.

This chain uses TRBV28 with TRBJ1-1; D not certain. Trimming took off 8 bases at V and 3 bases at J, with 16 bases between the two ends. Germline values: CDR1 MDHEN, CDR2 SYDVKM. CDR3 length: 14 residues. The chain's CDR3 is CASPEAGKDTEAFF. The DNA for the CDR3 is TGTGCCAGCCCCGAAGCGGGGAAGGACACTGAAGCTTTCTTT.

This clone has more than one count but fewer than ten. The chain couples TRBV2 to TRBJ2-2, with 9 bases aligning to TRBD2. The V gene end was trimmed by 5 bases and the J gene end by 0 bases; junction bases not matched to a gene: 1. The CDR3 covers 15 residues. Looked up from germline, CDR1 is SNHLY and CDR2 is FYNNEI. The CDR3 DNA sequence: TGTGCCAGCAGTCTAGCGGGAACGAACACCGGGGAGCTGTTTTTT. The encoded protein is CASSLAGTNTGELFF.

This chain connects TRBV9 to TRBJ2-2, with TRBD1 matching over 8 bases. This CDR3 region has 16 residues. Trimming at V came to 4 bases and at J to 3 bases, leaving 8 bases not matched to a gene. Germline loops: CDR1 SGDLS, CDR2 YYNGEE. The CDR3 DNA follows: TGTGCCAGCAGCATAACGGGACAGGAGTACACCGGGGAGCTGTTTTTT. It translates to CASSITGQEYTGELFF.

The chain uses TRBV19 and TRBJ2-7; D is possibly TRBD1 (6 bases). Trimming stripped 5 bases from V and 3 bases from J, with 14 bases between. Germline CDR1 reads LNHDA; CDR2 reads SQIVND (reference sequence). The CDR3 length is 14 residues. This CDR3 reads CASSPRDTHYEQYF. Written as DNA, the CDR3 is TGTGCCAGTAGTCCCCGGGACACCCACTACGAGCAGTACTTC.

The V and J genes are TRBV5-1 and TRBJ2-2, with 7 bases identical to TRBD2. Trimming took 0 bases from V and 5 from J; bases not matched to a gene: 4. CDR1 is SGHRS and CDR2 is YFSETQ in the germline V gene. CDR3 length: 15 amino acids. CDR3 nucleotides: TGCGCCAGCAGCTTGGACACGGGAGGTACCGGGGAGCTGTTTTTT. This encodes CASSLDTGGTGELFF.

CDR3: CASSRSWGTARTNEKLFF. The CDR3 DNA is TGTGCCAGCAGCCGTAGCTGGGGGACAGCCCGTACTAATGAAAAACTGTTTTTT. The genes are TRBV7-9 and TRBJ1-4, with 7 bases that match TRBD1. Germline V lookup: CDR1 SEHNR, CDR2 FQNEAQ (reference sequence). V shed 5 bases and J 2 bases; nucleotides not matched to a gene: 14. CDR3 length equals 18 residues.

V usage is TRBV7-2 and J usage is TRBJ2-7; TRBD2 aligns across 7 bases. Germline CDR1 reads SGHTA; CDR2 reads FQGNSA. V lost 4 bases, J lost 6 bases, and 6 bases stayed unmatched. This CDR3 contains 13 residues. CDR3 DNA sequence: TGTGCCAGCAGCTCCACCTCGGGGGGCGAGCAGTACTTC. This gives the protein CASSSTSGGEQYF.

The chain combines TRBV5-1 with TRBJ2-5; a possible D gene is TRBD2 (5 bases). From germline, CDR1 is SGHRS and CDR2 YFSETQ. Trimming pared 7 bases from V and 0 bases from J, leaving 13 bases between. The CDR3 loop spans 14 amino acids. In DNA, the CDR3 is TGCGCCAGCTCGAAGGGAGCGGACCAAGAGACCCAGTACTTC. It is translated as CASSKGADQETQYF.

The chain carries TRBV5-4 and TRBJ2-7; TRBD1 is a possible D gene (6 bases). The CDR3 covers 15 residues. The germline CDR1 and CDR2 sequences are SGHNT and YYREEE (reference sequence). Trimming shortened V by 3 bases and J by 1 base, and 14 bases separated the two germline ends. CDR3 in amino acids: CASSSQGWVSYEQYF. CDR3 DNA: TGTGCCAGCAGCTCACAGGGTTGGGTTTCCTACGAGCAGTACTTC.

The J gene is TRBJ2-7, the V gene TRBV14; D may be TRBD1 (5 bases). Between the trimmed V and J ends, which lost 2 bases and 0 bases, there was a span of 14 bases. The CDR3 totals 16 residues. Germline lookup yields CDR1 SGHDN and CDR2 FVKESK. The CDR3 region is CASSQTPDSFSYEQYF. CDR3 coding DNA: TGTGCCAGCAGCCAAACCCCCGACAGTTTCTCCTACGAGCAGTACTTC.

This clone was detected only once. The J gene is TRBJ2-3, the V gene TRBV9, with TRBD2 as a possible D gene (6 bases). The CDR3 sequence is 13 residues long. V lost 0 bases and J 9 bases, leaving 11 bases between the germline ends. Per germline, CDR1 SGDLS and CDR2 YYNGEE. The CDR3: CASSVVSTRTQYF. CDR3 coding DNA: TGTGCCAGCAGCGTAGTCTCGACTAGGACGCAGTATTTT. Supplemented by reference TRBV9 and TRBJ2-3, the full variable domain reads DSGVTQTPKHLITATGQRVTLRCSPRSGDLSVYWYQQSLDQGLQFLIQYYNGEERAKGNILERFSAQQFPDLHSELNLSSLELGDSALYFCASSVVSTRTQYFGPGTRLTVL.

This chain joins TRBV5-1 and TRBJ1-1, with D perhaps TRBD1 (5 bases). The germline CDR1 and CDR2 sequences are SGHRS and YFSETQ. The V and J ends lost 4 bases and 1 base respectively, with 17 bases between them. This CDR3 spans 16 amino acids. The CDR3 nucleotides are TGCGCCAGCAGCAGTACAGGCCGCTCCTCGAACACTGAAGCTTTCTTT. Residues: CASSSTGRSSNTEAFF. Filled out from reference TRBV5-1 and TRBJ1-1, the complete variable domain reads KAGVTQTPRYLIKTRGQQVTLSCSPISGHRSVSWYQQTPGQGLQFLFEYFSETQRNKGNFPGRFSGRQFSNSRSEMNVSTLELGDSALYLCASSSTGRSSNTEAFFGQGTRLTVV.

The genes are TRBV5-4 and TRBJ1-3; D might be TRBD1 (6 bases). CDR1 is SGHNT, CDR2 YYREEE, per germline (reference sequence). This CDR3 is built from 15 residues. V dropped 0 bases and J dropped 4 bases, with 11 bases sitting between them. The CDR3 is CASSLGQTGGNTIYF. In DNA, the CDR3 is TGTGCCAGCAGCTTGGGACAGACAGGAGGAAACACCATATATTTT.

The DNA for the CDR3 is TGTGCCAGCAGCCTACCCCCGGGACAGGGCTACGAGCAGTACTTC. Residues: CASSLPPGQGYEQYF. The chain is built from TRBV14 and TRBJ2-7, with TRBD1 matching over 9 bases. Germline V CDR1 and CDR2: SGHDN, FVKESK. Unmatched junction bases numbered 7, after V lost 4 bases and J lost 3 bases. The CDR3 is 15 residues long.

The chain links TRBV19 to TRBJ2-5; 7 bases line up with TRBD2. The CDR3 extends over 16 amino acids. The germline CDR1 and CDR2 sequences are LNHDA and SQIVND (reference sequence). With V trimmed by 5 bases and J by 4 bases, 13 bases remained unmatched. The CDR3 region is CASSPGGFRVTETQYF. CDR3 DNA: TGTGCCAGTAGTCCCGGGGGGTTTAGGGTAACAGAGACCCAGTACTTC.

The rearrangement uses TRBV2 and TRBJ2-7; D is possibly TRBD2 (5 bases). The V end lost 2 bases, the J end lost 1 base, and 12 bases lay between the germline ends. Germline V gene sequence: CDR1 SNHLY, CDR2 FYNNEI. The CDR3 consists of 15 residues. CDR3 in DNA: TGTGCCAGCAGTGAACGGGGTACTATATCCTACGAGCAGTACTTC. This gives the protein CASSERGTISYEQYF.

The rearrangement links TRBV7-2 to TRBJ2-7, with D hard to call. Trimming cost V 5 bases and J 12 bases, with 8 bases left between them. Germline V gene sequence: CDR1 SGHTA, CDR2 FQGNSA. The CDR3 consists of 9 residues. CDR3 loop: CASSARLYF. The CDR3 nucleotides are TGTGCCAGCAGCGCCAGGTTGTACTTC.

This clone has just one count. This sequence joins TRBV9 and TRBJ2-1; 9 bases align to TRBD1. This CDR3 is built from 17 residues. J was trimmed by 4 bases and V by 4 bases; bases with no gene match: 12. The germline V gene encodes CDR1 SGDLS and CDR2 YYNGEE. The CDR3 reads CASSLRTGVEGYNEQFF. CDR3 bases: TGTGCCAGCAGCCTAAGGACAGGGGTTGAGGGTTACAATGAGCAGTTCTTC.

This rearrangement joins TRBV7-9 to TRBJ1-4; no clear D. The V and J ends lost 9 bases and 12 bases respectively, with 20 bases between them. CDR3 size: 13 residues. CDR1 SEHNR and CDR2 FQNEAQ come from the germline V gene (reference sequence). The CDR3 is CASLSSGGGELFF. The CDR3 region has the DNA TGTGCCAGTCTCAGTAGCGGCGGTGGGGAACTGTTTTTT.

The chain has TRBV6-1 and TRBJ2-3; TRBD2 might be the D (6 bases). Germline CDR1 is MNHNS and CDR2 is SASEGT. This CDR3 is 16 amino acids long. V was clipped by 6 bases and J by 6 bases, with 22 bases between them. The CDR3 sequence: CASSESQWLGRDTQYF. CDR3 DNA: TGTGCCAGCAGCGAAAGTCAGTGGCTGGGGAGGGATACGCAGTATTTT.

Remarks on this clone: At one end, the junction sequence differs from germline, possibly due to a read error. This sample includes further DNA sequences coding for the same CDR3. The CDR3 coding sequence is TGTGCCAGTAGCGTAGGACGACAGGGGGGCCCCTTATCCACAGATACGCAGTATTTT. It codes for CASSVGRQGGPLSTDTQYF. The J gene is TRBJ2-3, the V gene TRBV9, with 9 bases aligning to TRBD1. Germline V CDR1 and CDR2: SGDLS, YYNGEE. The CDR3 contains 19 residues.

V is TRBV5-1 and J is TRBJ2-7, with TRBD1 as a possible D gene (5 bases). The germline V gene encodes CDR1 SGHRS and CDR2 YFSETQ. Trimming pared 3 bases from V and 5 bases from J, leaving 18 bases between. CDR3 length: 15 amino acids. CDR3 nucleotides: TGCGCCAGCAGCTCCGTCTTAGGGGCAGCTAACGAGCAGTACTTC. Translated, it gives CASSSVLGAANEQYF.

The rearrangement uses TRBV4-3 and TRBJ2-6, with 9 bases lining up with TRBD1. The length of the CDR3 is 17 residues. Germline V lookup: CDR1 LGHNA, CDR2 YSLEER. Trimming took 4 bases from V and 2 from J; bases not matched to a gene: 6. CDR3 sequence reads: CASSRGTGFPGANVLTF. CDR3 nucleotides: TGCGCCAGCAGCCGCGGGACAGGGTTTCCTGGGGCCAACGTCCTGACTTTC.

V and J are TRBV5-8 and TRBJ1-1, with unresolved D. V was cut by 6 bases and J by 0 bases, with 6 bases left in between. The CDR3 extends over 12 amino acids. Per germline, CDR1 SGHTS and CDR2 YDEGEE. In nucleotides, the CDR3 is TGTGCCAGCACTGAGATGAACACTGAAGCTTTCTTT. Translating it yields CASTEMNTEAFF.

This clone came up once. The chain couples TRBV5-5 to TRBJ2-7; tentatively, D is TRBD1 (6 bases). V shed 6 bases and J shed 1 base, with 20 bases lying between them. Germline CDR1 and CDR2: SGHKS and YYEKEE (reference sequence). This CDR3 has 16 amino acids. The CDR3 reads CASTPRTRDTSYEQYF. The CDR3 coding sequence is TGTGCCAGCACCCCGCGCACCCGGGACACATCCTACGAGCAGTACTTC.

V gene TRBV27 combines with J gene TRBJ2-7; D may be TRBD2 (6 bases). The CDR3 totals 14 residues. Trimming shortened V by 11 bases and J by 2 bases, and 19 bases separated the two germline ends. Germline V gene sequence: CDR1 MNHEY, CDR2 SMNVEV (reference sequence). As DNA, the CDR3 is TGTGCCGTAGCAAGCCGGGACTGGCCCTACGAGCAGTACTTC. This translates into CAVASRDWPYEQYF.

This sequence joins TRBV5-6 and TRBJ2-5; 10 positions agree with TRBD2. This CDR3 comprises 16 residues. Germline values: CDR1 SGHDT, CDR2 YYEEEE. Trimming took 1 base from V and 0 from J; bases not matched to a gene: 3. The DNA for the CDR3 is TGTGCCAGCAGCTTGCTAGCGGGGGAGAACCAAGAGACCCAGTACTTC. Translation: CASSLLAGENQETQYF. Full variable domain (rest looked up from reference TRBV5-6 and TRBJ2-5): DAGVTQSPTHLIKTRGQQVTLRCSPKSGHDTVSWYQQALGQGPQFIFQYYEEEERQRGNFPDRFSGHQFPNYSSELNVNALLLGDSALYLCASSLLAGENQETQYFGPGTRLLVL.

V and J are TRBV5-1 and TRBJ2-1, with D possibly matching TRBD2 (5 bases). Looked up from germline, CDR1 is SGHRS and CDR2 is YFSETQ. The CDR3 loop spans 19 amino acids. V dropped 1 base and J dropped 0 bases, with 20 bases sitting between them. The CDR3 reads CASSLFPTRTLSSYNEQFF. The CDR3 DNA reads as TGCGCCAGCAGCTTGTTCCCAACTAGGACCCTAAGCTCCTACAATGAGCAGTTCTTC.

The chain employs TRBV15 and TRBJ2-1; D perhaps matches TRBD2 (5 bases). Germline V gene sequence: CDR1 LNHNV, CDR2 YYDKDF (reference sequence). The V gene lost 8 bases and the J gene lost 5 bases, with 7 bases spanning the gap. The CDR3 contains 11 residues. For the CDR3, the DNA is TGTGCCACCCGGGGAAACAATGAGCAGTTCTTC. Protein sequence: CATRGNNEQFF. The full variable domain, rest sourced from reference TRBV15 and TRBJ2-1, is DAMVIQNPRYQVTQFGKPVTLSCSQTLNHNVMYWYQQKSSQAPKLLFHYYDKDFNNEADTPDNFQSRRPNTSFCFLDIRSPGLGDTAMYLCATRGNNEQFFGPGTRLTVL.